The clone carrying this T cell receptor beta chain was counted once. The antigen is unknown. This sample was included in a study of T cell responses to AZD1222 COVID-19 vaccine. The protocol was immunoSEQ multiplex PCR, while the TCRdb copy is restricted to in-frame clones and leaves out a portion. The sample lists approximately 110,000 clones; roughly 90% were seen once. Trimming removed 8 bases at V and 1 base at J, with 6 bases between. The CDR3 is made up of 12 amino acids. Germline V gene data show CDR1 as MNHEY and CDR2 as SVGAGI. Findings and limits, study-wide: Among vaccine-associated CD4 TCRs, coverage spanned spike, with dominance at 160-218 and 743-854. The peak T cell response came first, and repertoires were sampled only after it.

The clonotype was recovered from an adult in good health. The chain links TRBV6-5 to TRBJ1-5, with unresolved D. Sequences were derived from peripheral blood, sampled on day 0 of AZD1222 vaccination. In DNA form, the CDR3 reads TGTGCCAGCGGAAAGAGCAATCAGCCCCAGCATTTT. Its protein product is CASGKSNQPQHF.